These 32 T cell receptor beta chains were sequenced from one sample in a study of graft-versus-host responses after intestinal transplantation. The antigens of these receptors remain unknown. Profiling relied on immunoSEQ multiplex PCR, and the TCRdb table lists in-frame clones only, not all of them. The data contain under 85,000 clones, over 85% of them seen just once; the ten biggest clones take up 0.53%. The sample in question was unstimulated CD8+ T cells sorted from spleen or lymph node cells, obtained before intestinal transplant. Receptors originate from a human donor who received an intestinal transplant.

The chain is built from TRBV18 and TRBJ2-5; D not resolved. Germline CDR1 KGHSH, CDR2 LQKENI. Trimming stripped 0 bases from V and 4 bases from J, with 3 bases between. The CDR3 is 12 amino acids. Here the CDR3 reads CASSPPGETQYF. The CDR3 DNA is TGTGCCAGCTCACCACCGGGAGAGACCCAGTACTTC.

Written as DNA, the CDR3 is TGTGCCAGCAGCCCCGGGGGGGACTACGAGCAGTACTTC. Translation gives CASSPGGDYEQYF. The J gene is TRBJ2-7, the V gene TRBV7-9; 8 nucleotides agree with TRBD2. V was pared by 5 bases and J by 3 bases, with 3 bases of the junction left unmatched. CDR3 length: 13 residues. CDR1 and CDR2 (germline): SEHNR, FQNEAQ (reference sequence).

This clone was seen just once. This chain links TRBV15 with TRBJ2-5; D unclear. The CDR3 spans 16 residues. CDR1 and CDR2 (germline): LNHNV, YYDKDF (reference sequence). The ends were cut back, 0 bases at V and 0 bases at J, with 11 bases in the middle. Here the CDR3 reads CATSRDINLNQETQYF. Written as DNA, the CDR3 is TGTGCCACCAGCAGAGATATCAATCTGAACCAAGAGACCCAGTACTTC.

The V call is TRBV15, the J call TRBJ2-7; D might be TRBD2 (6 bases). Trimming removed 5 bases from V and 3 bases from J, with 17 bases in between. The CDR3 totals 15 residues. Germline CDR1 and CDR2: LNHNV and YYDKDF (reference sequence). DNA for the CDR3: TGTGCCACCAGCCCCTTCGCGGGACCGAACTACGAGCAGTACTTC. Translating it yields CATSPFAGPNYEQYF.

The V call is TRBV7-2, the J call TRBJ2-5; D is perhaps TRBD1 (5 bases). V was trimmed by 3 bases and J by 0 bases, leaving 8 bases between them. This CDR3 spans 14 amino acids. Germline lookup yields CDR1 SGHTA and CDR2 FQGNSA. The DNA for the CDR3 is TGTGCCAGCAGCTTGATACAGGACCAAGAGACCCAGTACTTC. This codes for CASSLIQDQETQYF.

The chain employs TRBV27 and TRBJ2-7; D possibly matches TRBD1 or TRBD2 (5 bases each). V lost 8 bases, J lost 2 bases, and 22 bases lay in between. The CDR3 is 16 residues long. CDR1 and CDR2 (germline): MNHEY, SMNVEV (reference sequence). The DNA for the CDR3 is TGTGCCAGCTCTGGGGCTACAGCGGTTATTCCCTACGAGCAGTACTTC. Its translation is CASSGATAVIPYEQYF.

The chain is built from TRBV27 and TRBJ2-1, with D uncertain. Looked up from germline, CDR1 is MNHEY and CDR2 is SMNVEV (reference sequence). V was pared by 6 bases and J by 0 bases, with 9 bases between. CDR3 length: 14 residues. This chain's CDR3 is CASSSQSSYNEQFF. For the CDR3, the DNA is TGTGCCAGCAGCTCCCAGAGCTCCTACAATGAGCAGTTCTTC.

The chain joins TRBV7-9 to TRBJ1-2; D unclear. Per the germline V gene, CDR1 is SEHNR and CDR2 is FQNEAQ (reference sequence). Between the trimmed V and J ends, which lost 3 bases and 8 bases, there was a span of 19 bases. The CDR3 is 15 amino acids. CDR3 DNA: TGTGCCAGCAGCTTCCCAAGGGTCCCGAAGAGGGGCTACACCTTC. This codes for CASSFPRVPKRGYTF.

The V call is TRBV4-1, the J call TRBJ1-2; D uncertain. Germline loops: CDR1 MGHRA, CDR2 YSYEKL. The CDR3 is 13 residues long. Trimming pared 1 base from V and 3 bases from J, leaving 6 bases between. In DNA, the CDR3 is TGCGCCAGCAGCCAAGTCAGATACTATGGCTACACCTTC. This sequence encodes CASSQVRYYGYTF.

The chain carries TRBV10-1 and TRBJ2-7, with D perhaps matching TRBD1 (6 bases). V was cut by 3 bases and J by 5 bases, with 14 bases left in between. The CDR3 totals 14 residues. Germline lookup yields CDR1 WNHNN and CDR2 SYGVQD (reference sequence). This CDR3 reads CASSDSQGVNEQYF. The CDR3 nucleotides are TGCGCCAGCAGTGACTCACAGGGAGTCAACGAGCAGTACTTC.

The V call is TRBV5-1, the J call TRBJ2-7; TRBD1 is a possible D gene (5 bases). The CDR3 has 14 amino acids. The V and J ends lost 2 bases and 0 bases respectively, with 9 bases between them. CDR1 and CDR2 (germline): SGHRS, YFSETQ. CDR3 amino acids: CASSLTQASYEQYF. In DNA, the CDR3 is TGCGCCAGCAGCTTAACACAGGCCTCCTACGAGCAGTACTTC.

The rearrangement links TRBV30 to TRBJ1-5, with 7 bases that match TRBD1. Trimming cost V 0 bases and J 9 bases; bases outside gene matches: 8. Germline CDR1 and CDR2: GTSNPN and SVGIG (reference sequence). CDR3 size: 14 residues. DNA for the CDR3: TGTGCCTGGAGTGTATCAGGGGGAATGTCGCCCCAGCATTTT. This translates into CAWSVSGGMSPQHF.

The rearrangement uses TRBV29-1 and TRBJ1-2, with D perhaps TRBD1 (6 bases). V lost 6 bases and J lost 5, with 25 bases in between. The CDR3 spans 16 residues. Germline V lookup: CDR1 SQVTM, CDR2 ANQGSEA. In nucleotides, the CDR3 is TGCAGCGTACACCGAGAAGGGCAGGGGATCGGATATGGCTACACCTTC. Amino acids: CSVHREGQGIGYGYTF. Full variable domain (rest looked up from reference TRBV29-1 and TRBJ1-2): SAVISQKPSRDICQRGTSLTIQCQVDSQVTMMFWYRQQPGQSLTLIATANQGSEATYESGFVIDKFPISRPNLTFSTLTVSNMSPEDSSIYLCSVHREGQGIGYGYTFGSGTRLTVV.

The chain has TRBV5-4 and TRBJ2-3; no clear D gene. Germline-derived CDR1 and CDR2 are SGHNT and YYREEE (reference sequence). The CDR3 runs to 15 residues. Between the trimmed V and J ends, which lost 4 bases and 7 bases, there was a span of 19 bases. The chain's CDR3 is CASSADSLHTNTQYF. DNA of the CDR3: TGTGCCAGCAGCGCAGACTCGTTGCACACGAATACGCAGTATTTT.

In nucleotides, the CDR3 is TGTGCCAGCAGCTCAACCCGGGACTTAGGACCTGGGGCCAACGTCCTGACTTTC. Translating gives CASSSTRDLGPGANVLTF. The chain joins TRBV7-9 to TRBJ2-6; possibly TRBD2 for D (6 bases). The CDR3 is 18 residues long. The V gene lost 4 bases and the J gene lost 2 bases, with 18 bases spanning the gap. Germline CDR1 reads SEHNR; CDR2 reads FQNEAQ (reference sequence).

V and J are TRBV30 and TRBJ2-1, with D possibly matching TRBD1 (5 bases). Germline CDR1 GTSNPN, CDR2 SVGIG (reference sequence). Deletions cut 5 bases from V and 4 bases from J, with 18 bases between. The CDR3 has 15 amino acids. CDR3 sequence (DNA): TGTGCCTGGGACAGAGTTGGGGTTGCGTACAATGAGCAGTTCTTC. Its translation is CAWDRVGVAYNEQFF.

This rearrangement joins TRBV4-1 to TRBJ2-1; D is uncertain. The CDR3 has 18 amino acids. Trimming removed 3 bases at V and 0 bases at J, with 18 bases between. Germline CDR1 reads MGHRA; CDR2 reads YSYEKL. The CDR3 region has the DNA TGCGCCAGCAGCCATTTCACCGGAGCCCTAGTCTCCTACAATGAGCAGTTCTTC. The encoded protein is CASSHFTGALVSYNEQFF.

The chain has TRBV7-6 and TRBJ2-1; 10 bases align to TRBD2. V shed 4 bases, J shed 6 bases, and the junction held 9 bases outside the gene matches. The CDR3 contains 16 residues. Germline CDR1 SGHVS, CDR2 FNYEAQ. The CDR3 spells CASSYSGRAWVNEQFF. The CDR3 DNA reads TGTGCCAGCAGCTACAGCGGGAGGGCCTGGGTCAATGAGCAGTTCTTC.

In the case of this clone: Compared with germline, one end of the junction differs, possibly owing to a read error. This chain links TRBV4-1 with TRBJ2-3; D ambiguous. Germline-derived CDR1 and CDR2 are MGHRA and YSYEKL. The CDR3 has 12 residues. CDR3: CASSQFTYTQYF. In nucleotides, the CDR3 is TGCGCCAGCAGCCAATTCACATATACGCAGTATTTT.

V is TRBV15 and J is TRBJ2-1, with D tentatively TRBD1 (5 bases). Trimming pared 0 bases from V and 7 bases from J, leaving 10 bases between. The CDR3 totals 14 residues. Germline V gene lookup returns CDR1 LNHNV and CDR2 YYDKDF (reference sequence). CDR3 nucleotide sequence: TGTGCCACCAGCAGAGATACAGGTGTGAATGAGCAGTTCTTC. This encodes CATSRDTGVNEQFF.

The chain has TRBV7-9 and TRBJ2-5; D not certain. Germline lookup yields CDR1 SEHNR and CDR2 FQNEAQ (reference sequence). The CDR3 extends over 12 amino acids. Trimming removed 0 bases from V and 4 bases from J, with 3 bases in between. The CDR3 sequence is CASSLAVETQYF. The DNA of the CDR3 is TGTGCCAGCAGCTTAGCGGTAGAGACCCAGTACTTC.

This rearrangement joins TRBV10-3 to TRBJ1-5; perhaps TRBD1 as D (5 bases). V shed 2 bases and J shed 0 bases, with 14 bases lying between them. The CDR3 loop spans 17 amino acids. CDR1 and CDR2 (germline): ENHRY, SYGVKD. CDR3 sequence reads: CAISETRVGYSNQPQHF. DNA for the CDR3: TGTGCCATCAGTGAGACCAGGGTGGGCTATAGCAATCAGCCCCAGCATTTT.

The chain uses TRBV6-6 and TRBJ2-7; D call uncertain. Germline-derived CDR1 and CDR2 are MNHNY and SVGAGI (reference sequence). This CDR3 region has 12 residues. Trimming removed 6 bases from V and 2 bases from J, with 8 bases in between. The CDR3 spells CASSHSAYEQYF. For the CDR3, the DNA is TGTGCCAGCAGCCACTCCGCCTACGAGCAGTACTTC.

In its sample, this clone was seen a few times. The V call is TRBV27, the J call TRBJ1-1, with D perhaps TRBD1 (5 bases). V dropped 4 bases and J dropped 4 bases, with 10 bases sitting between them. This CDR3 has 13 residues. The V gene's germline CDR1 is MNHEY and CDR2 SMNVEV (reference sequence). In DNA, the CDR3 is TGTGCCAGCAGTTCTCCGGGGGGCACTGAAGCTTTCTTT. Translated, it gives CASSSPGGTEAFF.

The chain uses TRBV28 and TRBJ2-4; 7 bases align to TRBD1. V gave up 6 bases and J gave up 0 bases; unmatched junction bases: 26. CDR1 is MDHEN and CDR2 is SYDVKM in the germline V gene. This CDR3 is 22 amino acids long. The CDR3 sequence: CASSDPETGSKGLFGAKNIQYF. The CDR3 region has the DNA TGTGCCAGCAGCGACCCCGAGACAGGGTCCAAAGGGCTGTTCGGAGCCAAAAACATTCAGTACTTC.

This rearrangement joins TRBV27 to TRBJ2-7; maybe TRBD1 (5 bases). The V and J ends lost 5 bases and 2 bases respectively, with 7 bases between them. CDR3 length equals 12 residues. Germline CDR1 MNHEY, CDR2 SMNVEV (reference sequence). CDR3 region: CASSTGTYEQYF. CDR3 DNA: TGTGCCAGCAGTACAGGAACCTACGAGCAGTACTTC.

The chain joins TRBV7-8 to TRBJ1-1; D is undetermined. Trimming took off 4 bases at V and 0 bases at J, with 9 bases between the two ends. CDR3 length: 14 amino acids. Germline lookup yields CDR1 SGHVS and CDR2 FQNEAQ. CDR3 sequence reads: CASSYLELNTEAFF. In DNA form, the CDR3 reads TGTGCCAGCAGCTATTTGGAGCTGAACACTGAAGCTTTCTTT.

The chain combines TRBV5-4 with TRBJ1-2; no firm D call. Per the germline V gene, CDR1 is SGHNT and CDR2 is YYREEE (reference sequence). The V and J ends lost 0 bases and 3 bases respectively, with 18 bases between them. The CDR3 runs to 17 residues. The CDR3 loop reads CASSLVGFFYSHYGYTF. CDR3 bases: TGTGCCAGCAGCTTGGTAGGATTTTTTTACAGTCACTATGGCTACACCTTC.

This rearrangement joins TRBV7-9 to TRBJ2-5; 8 positions match TRBD2. The CDR3 is made up of 16 amino acids. V was clipped by 1 base and J by 1 base; unmatched bases: 5. The V gene's germline CDR1 is SEHNR and CDR2 FQNEAQ (reference sequence). The CDR3 loop is CASSLDASGFQETQYF. The DNA of the CDR3 is TGTGCCAGCAGCTTAGATGCTAGCGGGTTCCAAGAGACCCAGTACTTC. The full variable domain, its missing parts supplied by reference TRBV7-9 and TRBJ2-5, is DTGVSQNPRHKITKRGQNVTFRCDPISEHNRLYWYRQTLGQGPEFLTYFQNEAQLEKSRLLSDRFSAERPKGSFSTLEIQRTEQGDSAMYLCASSLDASGFQETQYFGPGTRLLVL.

The chain links TRBV25-1 to TRBJ2-3; 9 bases are a match to TRBD1. V shed 7 bases, J shed 0 bases, and the junction held 11 bases outside the gene matches. Germline V lookup: CDR1 MGHDK, CDR2 SYGVNS. The CDR3 contains 17 residues. The DNA of the CDR3 is TGTGCCAGCACTAACCTGTTTGGACAGGGGAGCACAGATACGCAGTATTTT. Its translation: CASTNLFGQGSTDTQYF.

The genes are TRBV25-1 and TRBJ2-2; D uncertain. There are 13 residues in the CDR3. Between the trimmed V and J ends, which lost 5 bases and 8 bases, there was a span of 12 bases. Germline V gene lookup returns CDR1 MGHDK and CDR2 SYGVNS. This CDR3 reads CASSLLVTGELFF. DNA for the CDR3: TGTGCCAGCAGTCTACTCGTTACAGGGGAGCTGTTTTTT.

The rearrangement links TRBV2 to TRBJ2-7; 14 bases align to TRBD2. CDR3 length equals 16 residues. Germline V gives CDR1 SNHLY, CDR2 FYNNEI. After removal of 6 bases from V and 4 bases from J, the junction contained 8 bases not matched to a gene. CDR3 bases: TGTGCCAGCAGCCCGGGACTAGCGGGAGTAGGGTACGAGCAGTACTTC. Translation gives CASSPGLAGVGYEQYF. The full variable domain, completed using reference TRBV2 and TRBJ2-7, is EPEVTQTPSHQVTQMGQEVILRCVPISNHLYFYWYRQILGQKVEFLVSFYNNEISEKSEIFDDQFSVERPDGSNFTLKIRSTKLEDSAMYFCASSPGLAGVGYEQYFGPGTRLTVT.